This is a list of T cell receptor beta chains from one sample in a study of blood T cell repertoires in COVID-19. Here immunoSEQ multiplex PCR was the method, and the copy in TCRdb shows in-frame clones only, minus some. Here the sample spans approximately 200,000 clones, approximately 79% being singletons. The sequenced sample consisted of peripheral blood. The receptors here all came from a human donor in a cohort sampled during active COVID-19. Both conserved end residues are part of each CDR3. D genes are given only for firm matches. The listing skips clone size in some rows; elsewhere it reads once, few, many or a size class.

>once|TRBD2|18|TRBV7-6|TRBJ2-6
CASSFSSGRVPGANVLTF
TGTGCCAGCAGCTTTTCTAGCGGGAGGGTGCCTGGGGCCAACGTCCTGACTTTC
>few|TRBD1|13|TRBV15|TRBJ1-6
CATGQGVNSPLHF
TGTGCCACAGGACAGGGGGTTAATTCACCCCTCCACTTT
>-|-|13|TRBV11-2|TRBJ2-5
CASSSQGPQPQYF
TGTGCCAGCAGCTCCCAGGGCCCTCAGCCCCAGTACTTC
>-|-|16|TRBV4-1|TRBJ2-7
CASSQDLSEGSYEQYF
TGCGCCAGCAGCCAAGACCTCTCAGAGGGCTCCTACGAGCAGTACTTC
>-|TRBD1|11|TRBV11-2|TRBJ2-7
CASSSGGEQYF
TGTGCCAGCAGCTCAGGGGGCGAGCAGTACTTC
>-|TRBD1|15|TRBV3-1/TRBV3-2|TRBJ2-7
CASSRYLQGTYEQYF
TGTGCCAGCAGCCGTTATTTACAGGGGACCTACGAGCAGTACTTC
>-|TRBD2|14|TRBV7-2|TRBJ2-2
CASTQPRGAGELFF
TGTGCCAGCACCCAGCCGCGGGGGGCCGGGGAGCTGTTTTTT
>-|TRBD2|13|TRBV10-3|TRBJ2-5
CAIRAGGAEAQYF
TGTGCCATCAGGGCGGGGGGGGCCGAGGCCCAGTACTTC
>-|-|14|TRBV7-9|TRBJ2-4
CASSSTGAKNIQYF
TGTGCCAGCAGCTCCACAGGGGCCAAAAACATTCAGTACTTC
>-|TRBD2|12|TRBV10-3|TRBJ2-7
CAISGTSGEQYF
TGTGCCATCAGTGGGACTAGCGGTGAGCAGTACTTC
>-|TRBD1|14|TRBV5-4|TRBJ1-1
CASSLNRGGTEAFF
TGTGCCAGCAGCTTGAACAGGGGCGGGACTGAAGCTTTCTTT
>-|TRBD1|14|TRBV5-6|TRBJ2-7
CASSGDRGFYEQYF
TGTGCCAGCAGCGGCGACAGGGGATTCTACGAGCAGTACTTC
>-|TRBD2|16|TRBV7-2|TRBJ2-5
CASSIDLSGGGETQYF
TGTGCCAGCAGCATTGATTTGTCGGGAGGGGGAGAGACCCAGTACTTC
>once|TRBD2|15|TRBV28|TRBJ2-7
CASSLEPSGRNEQYF
TGTGCCAGCAGTTTAGAACCTAGCGGGAGGAACGAGCAGTACTTC
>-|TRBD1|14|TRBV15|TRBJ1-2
CATSRQGTVRGYTF
TGTGCCACCAGCCGACAAGGGACAGTGAGAGGCTACACCTTC
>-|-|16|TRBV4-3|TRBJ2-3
CASSQVYRTSTDTQYF
TGCGCCAGCAGCCAAGTGTATCGGACTAGCACAGATACGCAGTATTTT
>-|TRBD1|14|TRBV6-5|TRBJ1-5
CASRGTGGNQPQHF
TGTGCCAGTCGAGGGACAGGGGGTAATCAGCCCCAGCATTTT
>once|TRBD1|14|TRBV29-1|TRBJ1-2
CSALRQGAIYGYTF
TGCAGCGCCCTAAGACAGGGGGCCATCTATGGCTACACCTTC
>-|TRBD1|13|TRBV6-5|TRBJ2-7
CATSRTGVYEQYF
TGTGCCACCTCTAGGACAGGGGTGTACGAGCAGTACTTC
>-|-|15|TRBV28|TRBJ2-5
CASSAGWGIQETQYF
TGTGCCAGCTCCGCGGGGTGGGGGATCCAAGAGACCCAGTACTTC
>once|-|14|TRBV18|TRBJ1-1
CASSGPGQHTEAFF
TGTGCCAGCTCTGGACCCGGACAGCACACTGAAGCTTTCTTT
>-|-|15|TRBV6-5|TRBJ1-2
CASSHPGGSNYGYTF
TGTGCCAGCAGCCACCCAGGAGGTTCTAACTATGGCTACACCTTC
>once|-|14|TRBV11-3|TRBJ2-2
CASGQGWNTGELFF
TGTGCCAGCGGTCAGGGGTGGAACACCGGGGAGCTGTTTTTT
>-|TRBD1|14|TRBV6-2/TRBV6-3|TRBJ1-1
CASSQQGIFTEAFF
TGTGCCAGCAGCCAACAGGGGATATTCACTGAAGCTTTCTTT
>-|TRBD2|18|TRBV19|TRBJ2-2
CASSRGTGLAGESGELFF
TGTGCCAGTAGTCGTGGGACAGGACTAGCGGGAGAGTCCGGGGAGCTGTTTTTT
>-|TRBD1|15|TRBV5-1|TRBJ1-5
CASSLGTGIGQPQHF
TGCGCCAGCAGCTTGGGGACAGGGATCGGTCAGCCCCAGCATTTT
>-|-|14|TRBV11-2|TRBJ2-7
CASSLEGPPYEQYF
TGTGCCAGCAGCCTTGAGGGTCCCCCCTACGAGCAGTACTTC
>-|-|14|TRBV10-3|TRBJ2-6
CAIRGAAGANVLTF
TGTGCCATCAGAGGGGCGGCTGGGGCCAACGTCCTGACTTTC
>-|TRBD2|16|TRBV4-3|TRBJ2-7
CASSQGTSGFSYEQYF
TGCGCCAGCAGCCAGGGGACTAGCGGATTCTCCTACGAGCAGTACTTC